The rows below give T cell receptor beta chains drawn from one sample of a study of vaccination and CD4 T cells after COVID-19. TCRdb independently ran MiXCR on the PCR reads; one entry per CDR3 protein. The repertoire holds about 14,000 distinct CDR3 sequences, 50% to 55% seen once, with about 12% in the top ten. These receptors have no known antigen. The sample was CD4+ T cells from blood, cultured in vitro. The origin of the receptors is a human donor who had recovered from COVID-19. CDR3s include the opening cysteine and the closing phenylalanine or tryptophan.

v_gene: TRBV28
j_gene: TRBJ1-5
CDR3aa: CASSSDRYSNQPQHF

v_gene: TRBV5-4
j_gene: TRBJ2-5
CDR3aa: CASSLEGAYRETQYF

v_gene: TRBV30
j_gene: TRBJ2-3
CDR3aa: CAWEYTDTQYF

v_gene: TRBV7-9
j_gene: TRBJ2-7
CDR3aa: CASSLLITGPNQEQYF

v_gene: TRBV6-5
j_gene: TRBJ1-3
CDR3aa: CASSYGSLRTGAGGNTIYF

v_gene: TRBV4-3
j_gene: TRBJ1-5
CDR3aa: CASSRRDSPQPQHF

v_gene: TRBV5-6
j_gene: TRBJ2-1
CDR3aa: CASSWYRTSGGYNEQFF

v_gene: TRBV24-1
j_gene: TRBJ2-3
CDR3aa: CATSSGISTDTQYF

v_gene: TRBV5-4
j_gene: TRBJ2-5
CDR3aa: CASSRYTEGGETQYF

v_gene: TRBV20-1
j_gene: TRBJ1-1
CDR3aa: CSARRGIQNTEAFF

v_gene: TRBV20-1
j_gene: TRBJ2-3
CDR3aa: CSARDGSGSFDTQYF

v_gene: TRBV20-1
j_gene: TRBJ2-1
CDR3aa: CSARRPGGRVEQFF

v_gene: TRBV6-5
j_gene: TRBJ2-7
CDR3aa: CASSYFPAYEQYF

v_gene: TRBV20-1
j_gene: TRBJ2-3
CDR3aa: CSAAYFGRDTDTQYF

v_gene: TRBV28
j_gene: TRBJ2-7
CDR3aa: CASSGLRGQVLSYEQYF

v_gene: TRBV6-1
j_gene: TRBJ1-5
CDR3aa: CASRGYSNQPQHF

v_gene: TRBV4-3
j_gene: TRBJ1-5
CDR3aa: CASSQDEGPGTRPQHF

v_gene: TRBV6-2/TRBV6-3
j_gene: TRBJ1-1
CDR3aa: CASSYPVGQGTLMVEAFF

v_gene: TRBV5-4
j_gene: TRBJ2-5
CDR3aa: CASSFPGQGSSETQYF

v_gene: TRBV20-1
j_gene: TRBJ2-5
CDR3aa: CSVKGETQYF

v_gene: TRBV19
j_gene: TRBJ2-3
CDR3aa: CASSIDNLPTQYF

v_gene: TRBV20-1
j_gene: TRBJ2-2
CDR3aa: CSARWTGHRSGELFF

v_gene: TRBV20-1
j_gene: TRBJ2-3
CDR3aa: CSARSGTRDTDTQYF

v_gene: TRBV24-1
j_gene: TRBJ2-3
CDR3aa: CATSTLAERADTQYF

v_gene: TRBV28
j_gene: TRBJ1-5
CDR3aa: CASRSTGGHSNQPQHF

v_gene: TRBV24-1
j_gene: TRBJ2-4
CDR3aa: CATSDGTSGTYIQYF

v_gene: TRBV5-6
j_gene: TRBJ2-5
CDR3aa: CASRQRQGRETQYF

v_gene: TRBV11-2
j_gene: TRBJ2-1
CDR3aa: CASSHFTGPRHNEQFF

v_gene: TRBV6-4
j_gene: TRBJ2-1
CDR3aa: CASRRTAHQVNEQFF

v_gene: TRBV29-1
j_gene: TRBJ2-1
CDR3aa: CSVRQGARNEQFF

v_gene: TRBV5-6
j_gene: TRBJ2-5
CDR3aa: CASSLAKTQYF

v_gene: TRBV7-8
j_gene: TRBJ2-2
CDR3aa: CASSLRQSTGELFF

v_gene: TRBV19
j_gene: TRBJ1-2
CDR3aa: CASTPGLNYGYTF

v_gene: TRBV19
j_gene: TRBJ2-7
CDR3aa: CASSITGQAYEQYF